Following are 10 T cell receptor beta chains from one sample sequenced in a study of early stage breast cancer tumors. Sequenced by immunoSEQ multiplex PCR; TCRdb stores in-frame clones only, minus some. The sample records about 63,000 clones, 65% to 80% being singletons. The sample consisted of blood. The receptors derive from a person in their thirties with breast cancer.

CDR3 loop: CASSTSGGPDTQYF. The DNA of the CDR3 is TGCGCCAGCAGTACTAGCGGGGGCCCAGATACGCAGTATTTT. This chain joins TRBV5-1 and TRBJ2-3; 11 bases map to TRBD2. V lost 5 bases and J lost 4; bases outside the gene matches: 3. Germline V gene lookup returns CDR1 SGHRS and CDR2 YFSETQ. This CDR3 has 14 amino acids.

This chain joins TRBV7-9 and TRBJ2-5; D is unresolved. This CDR3 is built from 13 residues. The germline V gene has CDR1 SEHNR and CDR2 FQNEAQ (reference sequence). V dropped 5 bases and J dropped 1 base, with 8 bases sitting between them. The CDR3 loop reads CASSPRFQETQYF. Here the CDR3 DNA reads TGTGCCAGCAGCCCCCGGTTCCAAGAGACCCAGTACTTC.

Comments on this clone: The same CDR3 can be traced to other DNA sequences in this sample. The chain couples TRBV20-1 to TRBJ1-2, with D unresolved. V was clipped by 3 bases and J by 0 bases, with 2 bases between them. The CDR3 runs 11 residues. Germline assignment: CDR1 DFQATT and CDR2 SNEGSKA (reference sequence). The CDR3 sequence: CSASPNYGYTF. CDR3 DNA: TGCAGTGCTAGCCCTAACTATGGCTACACCTTC.

This clone appeared a few times. The rearrangement joins TRBV2 to TRBJ1-2; no definite D call. Germline assignment: CDR1 SNHLY and CDR2 FYNNEI. V was shortened by 1 base and J by 5 bases, with 17 bases between the two germline ends. The CDR3 extends over 16 amino acids. As DNA, the CDR3 is TGTGCCAGCAGTGAAGAGGACGGTGGGCTGGCGTATGGCTACACCTTC. This sequence encodes CASSEEDGGLAYGYTF.

This chain joins TRBV19 and TRBJ2-2, with 7 bases fitting TRBD2. The CDR3 spans 14 residues. The germline V gene has CDR1 LNHDA and CDR2 SQIVND (reference sequence). The ends lost 5 bases at V and 6 bases at J; junction bases unmatched: 6. The CDR3 sequence is CASSLAVQSGELFF. CDR3 DNA: TGTGCCAGTAGTCTAGCGGTACAGTCCGGGGAGCTGTTTTTT.

The gene calls are TRBV29-1 and TRBJ2-7; tentative D call: TRBD2 (6 bases). Germline loops: CDR1 SQVTM, CDR2 ANQGSEA. Trimming took 6 bases from V and 6 from J, leaving 24 bases between them. The CDR3 is 15 amino acids. The CDR3 coding sequence is TGCAGCGTGACCCCCTGGACGGGGGTGGGGGGCGAGCAGTACTTC. It yields the protein CSVTPWTGVGGEQYF.

The chain couples TRBV5-6 to TRBJ2-2; D gene ambiguous. The V end was cut by 0 bases, the J end by 5 bases, with 8 bases between. The germline CDR1 and CDR2 sequences are SGHDT and YYEEEE. The CDR3 loop spans 14 amino acids. CDR3 coding DNA: TGTGCCAGCAGCTTGGAAGGTGGGACCGGGGAGCTGTTTTTT. This translates into CASSLEGGTGELFF.

In regard to this clone: Sequence at one end of the junction differs from germline and may be a read error. This rearrangement joins TRBV7-7 to TRBJ2-1; 12 nucleotides match TRBD2. From germline, CDR1 is SSHAT and CDR2 FNYEAQ (reference sequence). CDR3 length: 16 amino acids. In DNA form, the CDR3 reads TGTGCTAGCAGCAGAAGACTAGCGGGAGCAGACAGTGAGCAGTTCTTC. Translated: CASSRRLAGADSEQFF.

This chain connects TRBV2 to TRBJ2-1; 7 nucleotides line up with TRBD2. Germline loops: CDR1 SNHLY, CDR2 FYNNEI. Trimming at V came to 3 bases and at J to 0 bases, leaving 5 bases not matched to a gene. The CDR3 is 16 amino acids. In DNA form, the CDR3 reads TGTGCCAGCAGTGACCTAGCGGTGATCTCCTACAATGAGCAGTTCTTC. This translates into CASSDLAVISYNEQFF.

The chain is built from TRBV27 and TRBJ1-3; 7 bases agree with TRBD1. The germline gives CDR1 MNHEY, CDR2 SMNVEV (reference sequence). There are 13 residues in the CDR3. J lost 6 bases, V lost 5 bases, and 4 bases had no gene match. The CDR3 DNA reads as TGTGCCAGCAGTCGACAGGGAGAAAACACCATATATTTT. Translated, it gives CASSRQGENTIYF.